Below, one T cell receptor (beta chain) is given with its context. Germline CDR1 reads MNHEY; CDR2 reads SMNVEV (reference sequence). The CDR3 has 14 amino acids. Trimming took 5 bases from V and 6 from J, leaving 11 bases between them. The entry originates in a study of blood T cell repertoires in COVID-19. TCRdb's table, derived via immunoSEQ multiplex PCR, lists solely in-frame clones and lacks some. The sample records around 120,000 clones, 80% being singletons. Sequencing was carried out using peripheral blood. This TCR came from a man between 65 and 85 years old with acute or convalescent COVID-19. The V gene is TRBV27, the J gene TRBJ1-6, with no clear D. The CDR3 loop reads CASSTRRGNSPLHF. The CDR3 DNA is TGTGCCAGCAGTACCAGGCGGGGTAATTCACCCCTCCACTTT.